The 18 T cell receptor beta chains below were found in one sample sequenced in a study of CD4 and CD8 cells across lung adenocarcinoma regions. TCRdb reanalysed the PCR reads using MiXCR and keeps one entry per CDR3 protein. The sample includes fewer than 5,000 distinct CDR3 sequences, about 51% of them seen just once. Sequenced input: CD4+ T cells from the margin of a lung tumor. The receptors here all came from a female donor with lung adenocarcinoma. The CD4 and CD8 labels of this study may be unreliable.

Here the CDR3 reads CASSALKRSSYEQYF. In nucleotides, the CDR3 is TGTGCCAGCAGCGCTCTAAAAAGAAGCTCCTACGAGCAGTACTTC. The chain carries TRBV6-1 and TRBJ2-1; D not resolved. The DNA end is more similar to TRBJ2-7, so the J call may be wrong. The CDR3 runs 15 residues. Germline assignment: CDR1 MNHNS and CDR2 SASEGT.

This clonotype ranks as medium-sized. The chain recombines TRBV6-1 with TRBJ2-1; D remains ambiguous. This CDR3 comprises 16 residues. Per the germline V gene, CDR1 is MNHNS and CDR2 is SASEGT. With 4 bases removed from V and 10 bases from J, the gap between germline ends came to 23 bases. CDR3 DNA sequence: TGTGCCAGCAGTGCCCTGAATGGGCCGGGCCCCACGGAGCAGTTCTTC. It yields the protein CASSALNGPGPTEQFF.

By sample share, this clonotype is large (0.1 to 1%). V gene TRBV6-1 combines with J gene TRBJ2-1; possibly TRBD2 for D (6 bases). With the DNA end fitting TRBJ2-7 better, the J assignment may be wrong. The CDR3 is made up of 15 amino acids. CDR1 is MNHNS and CDR2 is SASEGT in the germline V gene. CDR3 protein: CASSENGGLGYEQYF. The CDR3, as DNA: TGTGCCAGCAGTGAAAATGGGGGGTTAGGCTACGAGCAGTACTTC.

The chain joins TRBV6-8 to TRBJ2-2; weak D call: TRBD1 (5 bases). The CDR3 is 14 amino acids. Trimming took off 3 bases at V and 4 bases at J, with 9 bases between the two ends. Germline V gene data show CDR1 as MNHGY and CDR2 as SAAAGT. This chain's CDR3 is CASSYRQFTGELFF. The CDR3 DNA reads TGTGCCAGCAGTTATAGACAGTTCACCGGGGAGCTGTTTTTT.

This clonotype was seen a few times. The CDR3 sequence is CASSKDRQTSTDTQYF. The CDR3 nucleotides read TGTGCCAGCAGTAAGGACAGGCAGACTAGCACAGATACGCAGTATTTT. The J gene is TRBJ2-3, the V gene TRBV6-1; TRBD1 aligns across 7 bases. The CDR3 loop spans 16 amino acids. Germline loops: CDR1 MNHNS, CDR2 SASEGT. V gave up 5 bases and J gave up 0 bases; unmatched junction bases: 8.

This clonotype was counted only a few times. The chain has TRBV10-3 and TRBJ1-6; maybe TRBD1 (6 bases). The CDR3 has 14 residues. Between the trimmed V and J ends, which lost 4 bases and 7 bases, there was a span of 11 bases. CDR1 and CDR2 from the germline V gene are ENHRY and SYGVKD. In nucleotides, the CDR3 is TGTGCCATCAGTGGGACAGCCGTAAATTCACCCCTCCACTTT. Translated, it gives CAISGTAVNSPLHF.

J is TRBJ2-2 and V is TRBV6-5; D may correspond to TRBD1 or TRBD2 (5 bases each). CDR3 length: 17 amino acids. Trimming pared 0 bases from V and 4 bases from J, leaving 15 bases between. The V gene's germline CDR1 is MNHEY and CDR2 SVGAGI. DNA for the CDR3: TGTGCCAGCAGTTACTCAGGGACGTTAATGCCCACCGGGGAGCTGTTTTTT. This gives the protein CASSYSGTLMPTGELFF.

The chain employs TRBV4-2 and TRBJ2-1; TRBD2 aligns across 12 bases. The DNA end lines up better with TRBJ2-5; the J call may be wrong. Germline CDR1 is LGHNA and CDR2 is YNFKEQ. This CDR3 has 16 amino acids. Here the CDR3 DNA reads TGTGCCAGCAGCCAGCTAGCGGGAGGGCCGGGGGAGACCCAGTACTTC. It yields the protein CASSQLAGGPGETQYF.

The chain recombines TRBV10-1 with TRBJ2-4; TRBD2 might be the D (7 bases). The end of the DNA aligns better with TRBJ2-3, so the J call may be wrong. This CDR3 has 16 residues. Germline V gene lookup returns CDR1 WNHNN and CDR2 SYGVQD (reference sequence). The CDR3 protein is CASSVSGPGGKNTQYF. DNA of the CDR3: TGCGCCAGCAGTGTCTCGGGGCCGGGGGGCAAAAATACGCAGTATTTT.

This clonotype has a handful of counts. The chain's CDR3 is CASSEVRTGTGNEQFF. The CDR3 nucleotides read TGTGCCAGCAGTGAAGTTCGGACAGGGACAGGAAATGAGCAGTTCTTC. This chain connects TRBV6-1 to TRBJ2-1; the match to TRBD1 covers 8 bases. This CDR3 comprises 16 residues. V trimming: 1 base; J trimming: 7 bases; junction bases outside the gene matches: 9. Per germline, CDR1 MNHNS and CDR2 SASEGT.

V and J are TRBV6-2 or TRBV6-3 and TRBJ2-1; D possibly corresponds to TRBD2 (6 bases). The V end was cut by 2 bases, the J end by 3 bases, with 17 bases between. Germline assignment: CDR1 MNHEY and CDR2 SVGEGT. CDR3 length equals 17 residues. The CDR3 here is CASSYEPGTGVYNEQFF. The CDR3 nucleotides are TGTGCCAGCAGTTACGAGCCCGGGACTGGGGTCTACAATGAGCAGTTCTTC.

The rearrangement joins TRBV27 to TRBJ2-4, with a weak D call TRBD2 (6 bases). The CDR3 is 15 residues long. Deletions cut 6 bases from V and 8 bases from J, with 20 bases between. Germline V gene data show CDR1 as MNHEY and CDR2 as SMNVEV (reference sequence). As DNA, the CDR3 is TGTGCCAGCAGCAACCTCGGCGGGGACCGAGACATTCAGTACTTC. This encodes CASSNLGGDRDIQYF.

This clonotype was found a few times. This chain links TRBV9 with TRBJ2-2, with TRBD2 matching 7 bases. In germline, CDR1 is SGDLS, CDR2 YYNGEE. V dropped 2 bases and J dropped 3; count of bases not matched to a gene: 7. This CDR3 is built from 16 residues. CDR3 sequence: CASSVAAGIHTGELFF. The DNA for the CDR3 is TGTGCCAGCAGCGTTGCAGCGGGAATCCACACCGGGGAGCTGTTTTTT. The entire variable domain, with the rest obtained from reference TRBV9 and TRBJ2-2, is as follows: DSGVTQTPKHLITATGQRVTLRCSPRSGDLSVYWYQQSLDQGLQFLIQYYNGEERAKGNILERFSAQQFPDLHSELNLSSLELGDSALYFCASSVAAGIHTGELFFGEGSRLTVL.

V and J are TRBV6-1 and TRBJ2-3; D might be TRBD1 (5 bases). This CDR3 has 17 amino acids. Germline V gene data show CDR1 as MNHNS and CDR2 as SASEGT. V lost 4 bases, J lost 1 base, and 18 bases lay in between. The DNA of the CDR3 is TGTGCCAGCAGTGGCGATCAGACAGTTTCGGGCACAGATACGCAGTATTTT. Translating gives CASSGDQTVSGTDTQYF.

The V call is TRBV27, the J call TRBJ2-4; the D gene is possibly TRBD2 (6 bases). Germline lookup yields CDR1 MNHEY and CDR2 SMNVEV (reference sequence). V lost 7 bases and J lost 12, with 25 bases in between. CDR3 length equals 15 residues. The CDR3 sequence: CASTNLGGEEDTQYF. DNA of the CDR3: TGTGCCAGCACCAACCTCGGCGGGGAAGAAGACACTCAGTACTTC.

This clonotype is termed medium-sized (0.01 to 0.1%). The CDR3 region is CSAPKGAAGDNEQFF. The DNA of the CDR3 is TGCAGTGCCCCCAAGGGGGCAGCGGGGGACAATGAGCAGTTCTTC. V gene TRBV20-1 combines with J gene TRBJ2-1, with D perhaps TRBD2 (8 bases). This CDR3 has 15 amino acids. V was cut by 6 bases and J by 5 bases, with 20 bases left in between. The germline gives CDR1 DFQATT, CDR2 SNEGSKA (reference sequence).

As to this clonotype: The CDR3 carries no conserved terminal phenylalanine or tryptophan, so it likely arises from a read error. Because the CDR3's place on the DNA is in doubt, the DNA is left out and the CDR3 is given as listed by TCRdb. This chain connects TRBV6-1 to TRBJ2-3; the D segment call TRBD1 is taken from the table without a DNA check. CDR1 is MNHNS, CDR2 SASEGT, per germline. Including both end residues, the CDR3 is 14 amino acids long. The CDR3: CARGSSGVAATQFS.

The chain couples TRBV6-2 or TRBV6-3 to TRBJ2-1; D perhaps matches TRBD1 (6 bases). The CDR3 loop spans 15 amino acids. Germline CDR1 MNHEY, CDR2 SVGEGT. V was trimmed by 2 bases and J by 11 bases, leaving 19 bases between them. CDR3 region: CASSYPLDRAGKQFF. The CDR3 coding sequence is TGTGCCAGCAGTTACCCTTTGGACAGAGCAGGCAAGCAGTTCTTC.